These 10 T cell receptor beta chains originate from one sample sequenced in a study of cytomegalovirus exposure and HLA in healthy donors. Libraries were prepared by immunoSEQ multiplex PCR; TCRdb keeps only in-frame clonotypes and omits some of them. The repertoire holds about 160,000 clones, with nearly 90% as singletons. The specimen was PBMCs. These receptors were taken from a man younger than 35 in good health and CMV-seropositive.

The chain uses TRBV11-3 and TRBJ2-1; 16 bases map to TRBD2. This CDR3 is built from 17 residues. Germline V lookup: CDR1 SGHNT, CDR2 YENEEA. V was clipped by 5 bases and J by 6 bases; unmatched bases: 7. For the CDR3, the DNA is TGTGCCAGCAGCCTGGGACTAGCGGGAGGGCCCTCCAATGAGCAGTTCTTC. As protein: CASSLGLAGGPSNEQFF.

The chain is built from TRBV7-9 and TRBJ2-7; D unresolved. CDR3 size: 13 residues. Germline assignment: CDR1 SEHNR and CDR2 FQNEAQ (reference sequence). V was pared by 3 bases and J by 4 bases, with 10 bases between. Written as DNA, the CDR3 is TGTGCCAGCAGCTTTTCTAGGCGATACGAGCAGTACTTC. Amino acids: CASSFSRRYEQYF. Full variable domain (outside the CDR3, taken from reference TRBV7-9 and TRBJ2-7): DTGVSQNPRHKITKRGQNVTFRCDPISEHNRLYWYRQTLGQGPEFLTYFQNEAQLEKSRLLSDRFSAERPKGSFSTLEIQRTEQGDSAMYLCASSFSRRYEQYFGPGTRLTVT.

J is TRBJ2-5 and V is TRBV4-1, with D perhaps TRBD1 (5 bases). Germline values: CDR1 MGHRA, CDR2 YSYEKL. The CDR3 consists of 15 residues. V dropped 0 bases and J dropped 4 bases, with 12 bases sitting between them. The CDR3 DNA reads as TGCGCCAGCAGCCAAGATTTGACAGATCCAGAGACCCAGTACTTC. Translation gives CASSQDLTDPETQYF.

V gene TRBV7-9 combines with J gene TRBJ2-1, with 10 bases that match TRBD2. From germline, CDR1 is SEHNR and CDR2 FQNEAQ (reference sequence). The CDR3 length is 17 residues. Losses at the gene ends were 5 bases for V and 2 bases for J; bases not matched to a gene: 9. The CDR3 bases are TGTGCCAGCAGCCCCAAAGGACTAGCGGCCACCTACAATGAGCAGTTCTTC. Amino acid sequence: CASSPKGLAATYNEQFF.

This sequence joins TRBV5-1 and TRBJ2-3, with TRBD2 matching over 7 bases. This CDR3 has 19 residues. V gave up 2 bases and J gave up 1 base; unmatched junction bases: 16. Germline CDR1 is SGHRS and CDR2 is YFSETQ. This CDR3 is CASSLGGRASQKGTDTQYF. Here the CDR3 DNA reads TGCGCCAGCAGCTTAGGAGGGAGGGCCAGCCAAAAGGGCACAGATACGCAGTATTTT. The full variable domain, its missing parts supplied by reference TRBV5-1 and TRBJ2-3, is KAGVTQTPRYLIKTRGQQVTLSCSPISGHRSVSWYQQTPGQGLQFLFEYFSETQRNKGNFPGRFSGRQFSNSRSEMNVSTLELGDSALYLCASSLGGRASQKGTDTQYFGPGTRLTVL.

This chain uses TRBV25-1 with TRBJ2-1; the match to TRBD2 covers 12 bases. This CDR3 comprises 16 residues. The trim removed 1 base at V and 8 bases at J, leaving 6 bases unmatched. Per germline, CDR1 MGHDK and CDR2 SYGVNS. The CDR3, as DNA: TGTGCCAGCAGTGAATCTAGCGGGAGGGCCGTTGATGAGCAGTTCTTC. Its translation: CASSESSGRAVDEQFF.

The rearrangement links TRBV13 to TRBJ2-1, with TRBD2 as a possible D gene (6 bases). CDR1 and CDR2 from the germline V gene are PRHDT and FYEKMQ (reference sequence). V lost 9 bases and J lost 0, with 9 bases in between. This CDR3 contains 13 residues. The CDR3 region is CASRGSSYNEQFF. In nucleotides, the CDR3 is TGTGCCAGTCGGGGGAGCTCCTACAATGAGCAGTTCTTC.

The DNA for the CDR3 is TGTGCCAGCAGCTTAACATTACAGGTTACCAGTGTCAATGAGCAGTTCTTC. Translation gives CASSLTLQVTSVNEQFF. The rearrangement links TRBV7-8 to TRBJ2-1, with a possible D match to TRBD1 (5 bases). The CDR3 has 17 amino acids. In germline, CDR1 is SGHVS, CDR2 FQNEAQ. Trimming removed 2 bases from V and 6 bases from J, with 20 bases in between.

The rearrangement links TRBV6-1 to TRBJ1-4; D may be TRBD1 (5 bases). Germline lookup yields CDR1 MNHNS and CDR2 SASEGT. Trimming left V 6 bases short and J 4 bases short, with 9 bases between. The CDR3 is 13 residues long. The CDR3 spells CASSGQFNEKLFF. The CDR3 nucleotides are TGTGCCAGCAGCGGACAATTTAATGAAAAACTGTTTTTT.

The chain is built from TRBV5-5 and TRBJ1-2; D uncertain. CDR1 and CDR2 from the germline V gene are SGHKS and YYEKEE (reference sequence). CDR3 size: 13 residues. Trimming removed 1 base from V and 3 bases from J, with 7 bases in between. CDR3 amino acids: CASSLNIDYGYTF. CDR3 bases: TGTGCCAGCAGCTTGAACATCGACTATGGCTACACCTTC.